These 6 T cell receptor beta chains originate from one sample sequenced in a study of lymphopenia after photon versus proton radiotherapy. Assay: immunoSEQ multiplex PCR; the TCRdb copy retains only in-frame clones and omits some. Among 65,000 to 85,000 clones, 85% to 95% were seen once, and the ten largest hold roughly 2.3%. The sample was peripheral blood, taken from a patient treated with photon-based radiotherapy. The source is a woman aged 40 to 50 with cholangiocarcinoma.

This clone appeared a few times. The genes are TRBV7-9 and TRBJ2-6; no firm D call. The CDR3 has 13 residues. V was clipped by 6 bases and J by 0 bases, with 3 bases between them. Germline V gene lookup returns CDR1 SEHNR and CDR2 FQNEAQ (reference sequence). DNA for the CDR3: TGTGCCAGCAGGGTCTCTGGGGCCAACGTCCTGACTTTC. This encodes CASRVSGANVLTF.

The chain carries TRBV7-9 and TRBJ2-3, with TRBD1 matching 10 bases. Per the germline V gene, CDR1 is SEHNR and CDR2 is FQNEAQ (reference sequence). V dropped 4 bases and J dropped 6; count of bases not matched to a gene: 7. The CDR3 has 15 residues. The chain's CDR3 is CASSWGQGISDTQYF. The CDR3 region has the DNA TGTGCCAGCAGCTGGGGACAGGGGATATCCGATACGCAGTATTTT.

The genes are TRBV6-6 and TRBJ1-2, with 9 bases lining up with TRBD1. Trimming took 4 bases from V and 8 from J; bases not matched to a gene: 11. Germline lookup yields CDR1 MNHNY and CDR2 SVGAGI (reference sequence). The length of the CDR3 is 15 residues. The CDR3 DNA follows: TGTGCCAGCAGTTCCAACGACAGGGGGTTAATGGGCTACACCTTC. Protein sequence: CASSSNDRGLMGYTF.

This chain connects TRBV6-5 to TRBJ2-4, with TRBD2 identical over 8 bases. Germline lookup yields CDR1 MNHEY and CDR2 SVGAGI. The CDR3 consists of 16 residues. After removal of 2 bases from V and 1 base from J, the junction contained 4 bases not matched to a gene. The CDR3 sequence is CASSYVASGAKNIQYF. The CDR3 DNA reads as TGTGCCAGCAGTTACGTGGCTAGCGGGGCCAAAAACATTCAGTACTTC.

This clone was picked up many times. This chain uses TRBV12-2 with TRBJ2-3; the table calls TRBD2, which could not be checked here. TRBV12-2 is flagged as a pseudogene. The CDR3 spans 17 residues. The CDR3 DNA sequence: TGTGCAAGTCGCTTTATACTAGCGGGAGGCCGCGGGCATACGCAGTATTTT. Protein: CASRFILAGGRGHTQYF.

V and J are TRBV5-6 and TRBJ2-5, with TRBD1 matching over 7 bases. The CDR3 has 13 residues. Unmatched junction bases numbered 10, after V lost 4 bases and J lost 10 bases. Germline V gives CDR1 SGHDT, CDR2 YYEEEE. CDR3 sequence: CASSPTGWVIQYF. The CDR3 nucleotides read TGTGCCAGCAGCCCGACAGGGTGGGTGATCCAGTACTTC.